The 25 T cell receptor beta chains below were found in one sample sequenced in a study of cytomegalovirus exposure and HLA in healthy donors. The method was immunoSEQ multiplex PCR; TCRdb's version includes in-frame clones alone and lacks a portion of them. The sample includes about 88,000 clones, about 96% seen only once; the top ten take 0.78%. Sequencing input: PBMCs. The receptors here all came from a man aged 18 to 30 in good health and CMV-seronegative.

This clone was observed once. This chain links TRBV29-1 with TRBJ2-6, with D unclear. The CDR3 has 13 amino acids. Trimming stripped 7 bases from V and 0 bases from J, with 7 bases between. CDR1 and CDR2 (germline): SQVTM, ANQGSEA. CDR3 nucleotide sequence: TGCAGCGCTTGGCCCTCTGGGGCCAACGTCCTGACTTTC. Amino acids: CSAWPSGANVLTF.

This chain uses TRBV5-1 with TRBJ2-3; TRBD1 matches 8 bases. J was trimmed by 3 bases and V by 3 bases; bases with no gene match: 12. This CDR3 has 17 amino acids. From germline, CDR1 is SGHRS and CDR2 YFSETQ. The CDR3 bases are TGCGCCAGCAGCTACCGACAGGGGCCCCTCATAACAGATACGCAGTATTTT. It specifies CASSYRQGPLITDTQYF.

This rearrangement joins TRBV6-1 to TRBJ2-1; perhaps TRBD2 as D (6 bases). Germline V gene sequence: CDR1 MNHNS, CDR2 SASEGT. CDR3 length: 15 amino acids. The ends were cut back, 8 bases at V and 1 base at J, with 15 bases in the middle. CDR3 loop: CASRLGGGSYNEQFF. CDR3 bases: TGTGCCAGCCGCTTGGGAGGTGGGTCCTACAATGAGCAGTTCTTC.

This CDR3 is CASSFSGGRAGDTQYF. The CDR3 region has the DNA TGTGCCAGCAGCTTCTCGGGCGGGAGGGCCGGAGATACGCAGTATTTT. The V and J genes are TRBV11-2 and TRBJ2-3; TRBD2 matches at 9 bases. The CDR3 length is 16 residues. V lost 3 bases, J lost 5 bases, and 9 bases stayed unmatched. The germline V gene encodes CDR1 SGHAT and CDR2 FQNNGV.

The J gene is TRBJ2-7, the V gene TRBV5-6, with D possibly being TRBD1 (7 bases). V dropped 0 bases and J dropped 6 bases, with 16 bases sitting between them. Per germline, CDR1 SGHDT and CDR2 YYEEEE. CDR3 size: 15 residues. The CDR3 coding sequence is TGTGCCAGCAGCTTGGCAGCAGGGGGGCCTGTCGAGCAGTACGTC. This codes for CASSLAAGGPVEQYV.

The rearrangement joins TRBV19 to TRBJ2-7; maybe TRBD1 (6 bases). V was shortened by 5 bases and J by 1 base, with 15 bases between the two germline ends. Looked up from germline, CDR1 is LNHDA and CDR2 is SQIVND (reference sequence). This CDR3 contains 15 residues. CDR3: CASSSGAFFSYEQYF. CDR3 DNA: TGTGCCAGTAGTTCAGGGGCATTCTTTTCCTACGAGCAGTACTTC.

The chain joins TRBV5-6 to TRBJ2-2; TRBD2 aligns across 8 bases. The CDR3 extends over 16 amino acids. Unmatched junction bases numbered 9, after V lost 4 bases and J lost 4 bases. Germline lookup yields CDR1 SGHDT and CDR2 YYEEEE. Written as DNA, the CDR3 is TGTGCCAGCAGCCCCGGACTAGCTGGGGGCACCGGGGAGCTGTTTTTT. Translation: CASSPGLAGGTGELFF.

The chain uses TRBV19 and TRBJ1-2; D is perhaps TRBD1 (5 bases). Germline-derived CDR1 and CDR2 are LNHDA and SQIVND (reference sequence). This CDR3 is 16 amino acids long. V was shortened by 0 bases and J by 5 bases, with 16 bases between the two germline ends. CDR3 DNA sequence: TGTGCCAGTAGTATAGATCATAACAGGCTAGAATATGGCTACACCTTC. Translation: CASSIDHNRLEYGYTF.

The chain has TRBV14 and TRBJ2-1, with 9 bases fitting TRBD2. Germline V gene sequence: CDR1 SGHDN, CDR2 FVKESK. This CDR3 is 19 amino acids long. Trimming cost V 8 bases and J 9 bases; bases outside gene matches: 26. This CDR3 reads CASGARSSSGTHRVGEQFF. The DNA for the CDR3 is TGTGCCAGCGGCGCCAGGAGTTCTAGCGGGACCCACCGGGTGGGTGAGCAGTTCTTC. Variable domain in full (rest from reference TRBV14 and TRBJ2-1): EAGVTQFPSHSVIEKGQTVTLRCDPISGHDNLYWYRRVMGKEIKFLLHFVKESKQDESGMPNNRFLAERTGGTYSTLKVQPAELEDSGVYFCASGARSSSGTHRVGEQFFGPGTRLTVL.

The chain joins TRBV6-1 to TRBJ2-7; 7 bases agree with TRBD1. Germline CDR1 MNHNS, CDR2 SASEGT. The CDR3 is 14 amino acids. With 7 bases clipped from V and 2 bases from J, the junction kept 8 bases outside the gene matches. Written as DNA, the CDR3 is TGTGCCAGCACCTCGACAGGGTTTCCCTACGAGCAGTACGTC. It encodes CASTSTGFPYEQYV.

The sample holds one count of this clone. The V call is TRBV5-6, the J call TRBJ2-7; D is perhaps TRBD2 (7 bases). Germline V lookup: CDR1 SGHDT, CDR2 YYEEEE. There are 16 residues in the CDR3. Trimming pared 2 bases from V and 2 bases from J, leaving 17 bases between. CDR3: CASSFSGGGDAYEQYV. The CDR3, as DNA: TGTGCCAGCAGCTTTTCGGGGGGCGGTGATGCCTACGAGCAGTACGTC.

V and J are TRBV5-1 and TRBJ2-7; TRBD1 agrees at 12 bases. Trimming cost V 8 bases and J 3 bases; bases outside gene matches: 12. Germline CDR1 SGHRS, CDR2 YFSETQ. The CDR3 has 16 amino acids. The DNA for the CDR3 is TGCGCCAGTACGCCGGGACAGGGGGCAAATTTCTACGAGCAGTACTTC. It yields the protein CASTPGQGANFYEQYF. The whole variable domain, remainder taken from reference TRBV5-1 and TRBJ2-7, is KAGVTQTPRYLIKTRGQQVTLSCSPISGHRSVSWYQQTPGQGLQFLFEYFSETQRNKGNFPGRFSGRQFSNSRSEMNVSTLELGDSALYLCASTPGQGANFYEQYFGPGTRLTVT.

This rearrangement joins TRBV19 to TRBJ2-3; weak D call: TRBD2 (6 bases). The V end lost 3 bases, the J end lost 6 bases, and 13 bases lay between the germline ends. Looked up from germline, CDR1 is LNHDA and CDR2 is SQIVND (reference sequence). The CDR3 loop spans 14 amino acids. The CDR3 nucleotides read TGTGCCAGTAGTATTGGGCGGGGTGGCGATACGCAGTATTTT. Its protein product is CASSIGRGGDTQYF. Supplemented by reference TRBV19 and TRBJ2-3, the full variable domain reads DGGITQSPKYLFRKEGQNVTLSCEQNLNHDAMYWYRQDPGQGLRLIYYSQIVNDFQKGDIAEGYSVSREKKESFPLTVTSAQKNPTAFYLCASSIGRGGDTQYFGPGTRLTVL.

The chain is built from TRBV2 and TRBJ2-3, with D possibly TRBD1 on 5 matching bases. Trimming took 3 bases from V and 0 from J, leaving 7 bases between them. CDR3 length equals 14 residues. Germline CDR1 and CDR2: SNHLY and FYNNEI. Written as DNA, the CDR3 is TGTGCCAGCAGTGATAGGGGAAGCACAGATACGCAGTATTTT. As protein: CASSDRGSTDTQYF.

This clone was observed a single time. The chain is built from TRBV9 and TRBJ2-7, with 10 bases identical to TRBD1. V dropped 3 bases and J dropped 3; count of bases not matched to a gene: 3. The germline V gene encodes CDR1 SGDLS and CDR2 YYNGEE. This CDR3 has 14 amino acids. CDR3 nucleotides: TGTGCCAGCAGCGCAAGGACAGGGGGCTACGAGCAGTACTTC. Encoded protein: CASSARTGGYEQYF.

CDR3 DNA sequence: TGTGCCACCAGCAGAGGGCAGTACAATGAGCAGTTCTTC. Translating it yields CATSRGQYNEQFF. This chain joins TRBV15 and TRBJ2-1; D is uncertain. This CDR3 has 13 amino acids. Germline values: CDR1 LNHNV, CDR2 YYDKDF (reference sequence). V was pared by 1 base and J by 4 bases, with 5 bases between.

V is TRBV5-6 and J is TRBJ1-1; 7 bases are a match to TRBD1. The V segment lost 4 bases and the J segment 1 base; nucleotides outside the gene matches: 4. The CDR3 covers 14 residues. In germline, CDR1 is SGHDT, CDR2 YYEEEE. In DNA form, the CDR3 reads TGTGCCAGCAGCGTACAGGGGAGGAACACTGAAGCTTTCTTT. The encoded protein is CASSVQGRNTEAFF. The full variable domain, its missing parts supplied by reference TRBV5-6 and TRBJ1-1, is DAGVTQSPTHLIKTRGQQVTLRCSPKSGHDTVSWYQQALGQGPQFIFQYYEEEERQRGNFPDRFSGHQFPNYSSELNVNALLLGDSALYLCASSVQGRNTEAFFGQGTRLTVV.

This chain connects TRBV5-1 to TRBJ2-3; 9 bases fit TRBD1. The CDR3 is 16 residues long. V lost 7 bases to trimming and J lost 2 bases; unmatched junction nucleotides: 11. Germline V gene sequence: CDR1 SGHRS, CDR2 YFSETQ. CDR3 residues: CASARTGDPFTDTQYF. CDR3 nucleotides: TGCGCCAGCGCACGGACAGGGGATCCGTTCACAGATACGCAGTATTTT.

This sequence joins TRBV19 and TRBJ2-1, with 10 bases identical to TRBD1. This CDR3 comprises 15 residues. Germline CDR1 LNHDA, CDR2 SQIVND (reference sequence). V was clipped by 2 bases and J by 10 bases; unmatched bases: 8. CDR3 DNA sequence: TGTGCCAGTAGTATAAGCGGGACAGGGGAAGCGGAGCAGTTCTTC. Amino acids: CASSISGTGEAEQFF.

The chain couples TRBV10-3 to TRBJ1-3; D is unresolved. The germline gives CDR1 ENHRY, CDR2 SYGVKD. Trimming removed 3 bases from V and 5 bases from J, with 14 bases in between. The CDR3 spans 15 residues. This CDR3 reads CAISEGRVKRNTIYF. The CDR3 coding sequence is TGTGCCATCAGTGAAGGGAGGGTAAAAAGAAACACCATATATTTT.

The CDR3 DNA reads TGTGCCATCAGTGGGGCACCGAACACTGAAGCTTTCTTT. Protein: CAISGAPNTEAFF. This chain connects TRBV10-3 to TRBJ1-1, with no clear D. Trimming pared 4 bases from V and 1 base from J, leaving 7 bases between. The germline V gene encodes CDR1 ENHRY and CDR2 SYGVKD. The CDR3 covers 13 residues.

V gene TRBV19 combines with J gene TRBJ2-2; 7 bases map to TRBD2. CDR3 size: 19 residues. Germline trimming cut 1 base from V and 4 bases from J; bases unmatched to any gene: 15. Germline V CDR1 and CDR2: LNHDA, SQIVND (reference sequence). CDR3 in DNA: TGTGCCAGTAGTATAGGGGCACCCCAACAGCGGGGAATCACCGGGGAGCTGTTTTTT. This codes for CASSIGAPQQRGITGELFF.

V is TRBV2 and J is TRBJ1-5; no firm D call. With 7 bases removed from V and 2 bases from J, the gap between germline ends came to 6 bases. Germline V gene sequence: CDR1 SNHLY, CDR2 FYNNEI. The CDR3 spans 12 residues. The CDR3 is CASKTGNQPQHF. In DNA form, the CDR3 reads TGTGCCAGCAAAACAGGCAATCAGCCCCAGCATTTT.

The gene calls are TRBV6-5 and TRBJ1-5; D gene ambiguous. The germline V and J ends were trimmed by 2 bases and 4 bases, with 9 bases remaining between them. Germline V gene sequence: CDR1 MNHEY, CDR2 SVGAGI. The CDR3 sequence is 14 residues long. CDR3 sequence: CASSYNSRNQPQHF. Here the CDR3 DNA reads TGTGCCAGCAGTTACAACAGTCGGAATCAGCCCCAGCATTTT.

This CDR3 is CASSLDDRLNEKLFF. The CDR3 DNA reads as TGCGCCAGCAGCTTGGACGACAGGCTAAATGAAAAACTGTTTTTT. The chain uses TRBV5-1 and TRBJ1-4; D is perhaps TRBD1 (6 bases). The CDR3 covers 15 residues. V was cut by 0 bases and J by 5 bases, with 11 bases left in between. In germline, CDR1 is SGHRS, CDR2 YFSETQ.